The subject of this entry is one T cell receptor beta chain. Antigen: not known. These data come from a study of cytomegalovirus exposure and HLA in healthy donors. V lost 4 bases, J lost 0 bases, and 8 bases stayed unmatched. The germline V gene has CDR1 LNHDA and CDR2 SQIVND (reference sequence). This CDR3 contains 18 residues. Study-wide findings and caveats: For most TCR sequences rarity was the rule, although some public TCRs occurred in many donors. In a later analysis, specific HLA alleles were associated with 16,000 or so TCR beta sequences at a 0.05 false discovery rate. The authors later found HLA-associated TCR beta chains more clonally expanded than equally common others.

The primer mix had 60 Vbeta and 13 Jbeta primers. TCRdb's copy holds only in-frame clones and misses some; the assay was immunoSEQ multiplex PCR. Of roughly 110,000 clones in the sample, roughly 80% are singletons; the top ten hold roughly 1.5%. The source of this sequence is a man between 45 and 60 years old in good health and CMV-seronegative. What was sequenced was PBMCs. This chain links TRBV19 with TRBJ2-6, with 8 bases aligning to TRBD1. The CDR3 loop reads CASSTRQGFSSGANVLTF. In DNA, the CDR3 is TGTGCCAGTAGTACCCGACAGGGGTTTAGCTCTGGGGCCAACGTCCTGACTTTC.